The 30 T cell receptor beta chains given below trace back to one sample, sequenced in a study of regulatory T cells in long-lasting Graves disease. Combining iRepertoire HTBI primers with Arm-PCR of CDR3 regions, the authors built TCR beta libraries. In TCRdb, the multiplex PCR reads were re-called with MiXCR into one record per CDR3 protein. The sample shows some 500,000 distinct CDR3 sequences, roughly 12% of them seen only once. The time point was: newly diagnosed GD, antithyroid drugs for less than 3 months. Construction of the TCR library relied on RNA isolated from PBMCs. This same sample was also taken into another study, of T cells in Graves' hyperthyroidism and ophthalmopathy.

The sample consisted of peripheral blood mononuclear cells (PBMCs), taken at new diagnosis, from a patient treated with antithyroid drugs. All receptors derive from a young man with Graves disease.

The rearrangement uses TRBV6-2 or TRBV6-3 and TRBJ2-6; D uncertain. This CDR3 is 16 amino acids long. V was shortened by 6 bases and J by 1 base, with 13 bases between the two germline ends. CDR1 is MNHEY, CDR2 SVGEGT, per germline. As DNA, the CDR3 is TGTGCCAGCAGGGGAACACTACTTTCTGGGGCCAACGTCCTGACTTTC. Amino acid sequence: CASRGTLLSGANVLTF.

This clonotype came up many times. This chain uses TRBV7-9 with TRBJ2-1, with TRBD2 matching 9 bases. Trimming cost V 2 bases and J 5 bases; bases outside gene matches: 4. Looked up from germline, CDR1 is SEHNR and CDR2 is FQNEAQ (reference sequence). This CDR3 spans 15 amino acids. The CDR3 DNA is TGTGCCAGCAGCTTACTGAGCGGGGGGAACAATGAGCAGTTCTTC. It translates to CASSLLSGGNNEQFF.

This clonotype was counted many times. This chain links TRBV12-3 or TRBV12-4 with TRBJ1-2; possibly TRBD1 for D (6 bases). CDR3 length: 13 amino acids. V dropped 6 bases and J dropped 4 bases, with 12 bases sitting between them. The CDR3 DNA reads as TGTGCCAGCAGCCGGGACAAACTCTATGGCTACACCTTC. This translates into CASSRDKLYGYTF.

This clonotype was counted ten times or more. The J gene is TRBJ1-1, the V gene TRBV29-1; 7 nucleotides agree with TRBD1. CDR1 is SQVTM and CDR2 is ANQGSEA in the germline V gene. J was trimmed by 0 bases and V by 6 bases; bases with no gene match: 7. The CDR3 runs to 14 residues. The CDR3 nucleotides are TGCAGCGTGGGCCCAGGGGGGGTGAACACTGAAGCTTTCTTT. This translates into CSVGPGGVNTEAFF.

V gene TRBV10-2 combines with J gene TRBJ1-2; D unresolved. The germline gives CDR1 WSHSY, CDR2 SAAADI. This CDR3 has 12 residues. Trimming took off 5 bases at V and 8 bases at J, with 12 bases between the two ends. The CDR3 spells CASSNLGKGYTF. CDR3 coding DNA: TGCGCCAGCAGTAATTTAGGAAAAGGCTACACCTTC.

This clonotype was detected many times. This chain links TRBV24-1 with TRBJ1-5; the match to TRBD1 covers 11 bases. CDR3 length: 16 residues. CDR1 and CDR2 (germline): KGHDR, SFDVKD. V was clipped by 12 bases and J by 4 bases; unmatched bases: 13. The CDR3 region is CAAIGGQGVPNQPQHF. The CDR3 nucleotides are TGTGCCGCGATTGGGGGACAGGGGGTCCCTAATCAGCCCCAGCATTTT.

As regards this clonotype: A junction end diverges from the germline sequence, so it may reflect a read error. The chain carries TRBV3-1 and TRBJ2-7; 7 positions agree with TRBD2. This CDR3 spans 15 amino acids. In germline, CDR1 is LGHDT, CDR2 YNNKEL (reference sequence). The CDR3 sequence is CASRQESSGTYEQYF. CDR3 nucleotide sequence: TGTGCCAGCAGACAAGAATCCAGCGGGACCTACGAGCAGTACTTC.

This clonotype was seen repeatedly, ten times or more. The rearrangement joins TRBV5-1 to TRBJ2-7; TRBD2 matches 7 bases. The trim removed 0 bases at V and 2 bases at J, leaving 5 bases unmatched. This CDR3 has 15 amino acids. Germline CDR1 is SGHRS and CDR2 is YFSETQ. CDR3 protein: CASSLELGLTYEQYF. CDR3 DNA sequence: TGCGCCAGCAGCTTGGAGCTGGGACTAACCTACGAGCAGTACTTC.

The chain combines TRBV12-3 or TRBV12-4 with TRBJ2-5; 8 nucleotides agree with TRBD2. With V trimmed by 3 bases and J by 9 bases, 15 bases remained unmatched. The CDR3 covers 16 residues. The CDR3 DNA reads as TGTGCCAGCAGTTTGGCCGGGAGGGCTTCCTTCCCTGCCCAGTACTTC. Amino acids: CASSLAGRASFPAQYF.

This clonotype was recorded at least ten times. The chain employs TRBV11-2 and TRBJ2-3; 10 nucleotides align to TRBD2. Germline CDR1 SGHAT, CDR2 FQNNGV. The CDR3 runs 16 residues. The V and J ends lost 0 bases and 5 bases, in that order; junction bases with no gene match: 5. The CDR3 spells CASSLESGRARDTQYF. Here the CDR3 DNA reads TGTGCCAGCAGCTTAGAAAGCGGGAGGGCCCGAGATACGCAGTATTTT.

This clonotype was seen a few times. The rearrangement uses TRBV2 and TRBJ1-6; 9 bases agree with TRBD1. The germline V gene encodes CDR1 SNHLY and CDR2 FYNNEI. Trimming took 8 bases from V and 7 from J; bases not matched to a gene: 12. The CDR3 runs 16 residues. The CDR3 bases are TGTGCCAGCCGCCTCTACTGGGACAGGGCAAATTCACCCCTCCACTTT. It is translated as CASRLYWDRANSPLHF. The whole variable domain, remainder taken from reference TRBV2 and TRBJ1-6, is EPEVTQTPSHQVTQMGQEVILRCVPISNHLYFYWYRQILGQKVEFLVSFYNNEISEKSEIFDDQFSVERPDGSNFTLKIRSTKLEDSAMYFCASRLYWDRANSPLHFGNGTRLTVT.

Regarding this clonotype: This clone may be a read error of a much larger clone one base away. V and J are TRBV27 and TRBJ1-2; 8 bases map to TRBD1. Germline assignment: CDR1 MNHEY and CDR2 SMNVEV (reference sequence). CDR3 length: 13 residues. CDR3 bases: TGTACCAGCAGTTCCTCCGGGACAGGTGGCTACACCTTC. This encodes CTSSSSGTGGYTF.

This clonotype was observed a handful of times. The chain uses TRBV29-1 and TRBJ1-2, with D possibly being TRBD1 (5 bases). Germline values: CDR1 SQVTM, CDR2 ANQGSEA. This CDR3 is 15 amino acids long. The germline V and J ends were trimmed by 5 bases and 4 bases, with 20 bases remaining between them. CDR3 in DNA: TGCAGCGTTACTAGCAGGCGGGGGTATGGCTATGGCTACACCTTC. Its translation is CSVTSRRGYGYGYTF. Looking up the rest from reference TRBV29-1 and TRBJ1-2 gives the full variable domain: SAVISQKPSRDICQRGTSLTIQCQVDSQVTMMFWYRQQPGQSLTLIATANQGSEATYESGFVIDKFPISRPNLTFSTLTVSNMSPEDSSIYLCSVTSRRGYGYGYTFGSGTRLTVV.

This clonotype was observed many times. The rearrangement links TRBV2 to TRBJ2-1; perhaps TRBD2 as D (6 bases). Trimming removed 10 bases from V and 1 base from J, with 23 bases in between. This CDR3 has 17 residues. Germline V gene data show CDR1 as SNHLY and CDR2 as FYNNEI. CDR3 residues: CATSSRGVAASYNEQFF. The DNA for the CDR3 is TGTGCCACCAGCAGCCGGGGCGTAGCGGCGTCCTACAATGAGCAGTTCTTC.

The V gene is TRBV27, the J gene TRBJ2-1; TRBD2 matches at 8 bases. Germline CDR1 and CDR2: MNHEY and SMNVEV (reference sequence). The length of the CDR3 is 15 residues. V lost 2 bases, J lost 4 bases, and 4 bases stayed unmatched. The CDR3 here is CASSLPGGTYNEQFF. CDR3 DNA sequence: TGTGCCAGCAGTTTACCGGGAGGGACTTACAATGAGCAGTTCTTC.

This clonotype was observed many times. This chain links TRBV6-5 with TRBJ2-6; no reliable D call. Trimming took 2 bases from V and 0 from J, leaving 8 bases between them. The CDR3 is made up of 16 amino acids. CDR1 is MNHEY and CDR2 is SVGAGI in the germline V gene. The CDR3 protein is CASSYGQISGANVLTF. CDR3 in DNA: TGTGCCAGCAGTTACGGTCAAATCTCTGGGGCCAACGTCCTGACTTTC.

This clonotype was detected many times. J is TRBJ1-1 and V is TRBV12-3 or TRBV12-4; the match to TRBD1 covers 8 bases. Germline trimming cut 4 bases from V and 1 base from J; bases unmatched to any gene: 5. This CDR3 is built from 15 residues. The CDR3 is CASSSRQGRNTEAFF. The DNA for the CDR3 is TGTGCCAGCAGTTCCAGACAGGGGAGGAACACTGAAGCTTTCTTT.

This clonotype came up many times. The J gene is TRBJ1-1, the V gene TRBV27, with D perhaps matching TRBD1 (5 bases). V shed 6 bases and J shed 1 base, with 12 bases lying between them. Germline loops: CDR1 MNHEY, CDR2 SMNVEV (reference sequence). The CDR3 runs to 14 residues. The CDR3 reads CASRGWGRNTEAFF. For the CDR3, the DNA is TGTGCCAGCAGGGGGTGGGGACGGAACACTGAAGCTTTCTTT.

Turning to this clonotype: A read error may explain this, as a much larger clone is one base away. This rearrangement joins TRBV12-3 or TRBV12-4 to TRBJ2-3; 9 bases match TRBD2. This CDR3 spans 13 amino acids. The CDR3 loop is CVSVAGAPDTQYF. CDR3 bases: TGTGTCAGCGTAGCGGGGGCCCCTGATACGCAGTATTTT.

V gene TRBV7-9 combines with J gene TRBJ2-7, with 8 nucleotides matching TRBD1. V trimming: 5 bases; J trimming: 9 bases; junction bases outside the gene matches: 6. This CDR3 comprises 12 residues. Per the germline V gene, CDR1 is SEHNR and CDR2 is FQNEAQ (reference sequence). The CDR3 DNA is TGTGCCAGCAGCGGACAGGGTTTAGTGCAGTACTTC. As protein: CASSGQGLVQYF. The full variable domain, in which reference TRBV7-9 and TRBJ2-7 provide the parts outside the CDR3, is DTGVSQNPRHKITKRGQNVTFRCDPISEHNRLYWYRQTLGQGPEFLTYFQNEAQLEKSRLLSDRFSAERPKGSFSTLEIQRTEQGDSAMYLCASSGQGLVQYFGPGTRLTVT.

This rearrangement joins TRBV5-1 to TRBJ2-5; a weak D match, TRBD2 (5 bases). CDR1 SGHRS and CDR2 YFSETQ come from the germline V gene. The CDR3 contains 15 residues. V lost 2 bases and J lost 0, with 11 bases in between. In DNA, the CDR3 is TGCGCCAGCAGCTTATTGGGGAGCAACCAAGAGACCCAGTACTTC. Its translation: CASSLLGSNQETQYF.

This clonotype appeared a few times. The V and J genes are TRBV24-1 and TRBJ2-1; 12 nucleotides match TRBD2. CDR1 and CDR2 from the germline V gene are KGHDR and SFDVKD. V lost 4 bases to trimming and J lost 2 bases; unmatched junction nucleotides: 2. The CDR3 covers 16 residues. The CDR3 DNA sequence: TGTGCCACCAGTGACAGGACTAGCGGGACCTACAATGAGCAGTTCTTC. This gives the protein CATSDRTSGTYNEQFF.

The table lists this clonotype with many counts. CDR3 loop: CASGQGTFYNEQFF. As DNA, the CDR3 is TGTGCCAGCGGACAGGGGACTTTCTACAATGAGCAGTTCTTC. V is TRBV7-9 and J is TRBJ2-1; 9 bases align to TRBD1. The germline gives CDR1 SEHNR, CDR2 FQNEAQ (reference sequence). Trimming took 8 bases from V and 3 from J; bases not matched to a gene: 5. The CDR3 has 14 residues.

There are many counts of this clonotype. The chain links TRBV2 to TRBJ1-1; a weak D match, TRBD1 (6 bases). With 9 bases removed from V and 5 bases from J, the gap between germline ends came to 19 bases. CDR3 length equals 14 residues. Looked up from germline, CDR1 is SNHLY and CDR2 is FYNNEI. CDR3 protein: CASIFRGRETEAFF. DNA for the CDR3: TGTGCCAGTATATTCCGGGGGCGCGAGACTGAAGCTTTCTTT.

The chain combines TRBV12-3 or TRBV12-4 with TRBJ2-2; 7 positions agree with TRBD2. CDR3 size: 13 residues. Losses at the gene ends were 5 bases for V and 11 bases for J; bases not matched to a gene: 8. The CDR3 nucleotides read TGTGCCAGCAGTCCAAGTCCGGGAGGTGAGCTGTTTTTT. Protein product: CASSPSPGGELFF.

The genes are TRBV11-1 and TRBJ2-1; 13 bases are shared with TRBD2. The CDR3 runs to 16 residues. Germline CDR1 SGHAT, CDR2 FQDESV (reference sequence). The V segment lost 5 bases and the J segment 5 bases; nucleotides outside the gene matches: 6. The DNA of the CDR3 is TGTGCCAGCAGCCAAACCGGGACTAGCGGGAACAATGAGCAGTTCTTC. Its translation: CASSQTGTSGNNEQFF.

The chain joins TRBV19 to TRBJ2-7; maybe TRBD1 (7 bases). CDR3 length equals 15 residues. Between the trimmed V and J ends, which lost 0 bases and 3 bases, there was a span of 12 bases. Germline CDR1 LNHDA, CDR2 SQIVND (reference sequence). This chain's CDR3 is CASSIDVQGGYEQYF. DNA of the CDR3: TGTGCCAGTAGTATAGATGTGCAGGGGGGCTACGAGCAGTACTTC. The full variable domain, completed using reference TRBV19 and TRBJ2-7, is DGGITQSPKYLFRKEGQNVTLSCEQNLNHDAMYWYRQDPGQGLRLIYYSQIVNDFQKGDIAEGYSVSREKKESFPLTVTSAQKNPTAFYLCASSIDVQGGYEQYFGPGTRLTVT.

This clonotype has ten or more counts. The J gene is TRBJ2-2, the V gene TRBV29-1, with D perhaps TRBD2 (7 bases). Trimming pared 3 bases from V and 0 bases from J, leaving 14 bases between. The CDR3 contains 16 residues. CDR1 and CDR2 from the germline V gene are SQVTM and ANQGSEA. The CDR3 bases are TGCAGCGTTGAGGGGGGGGGGCCTTCGAACACCGGGGAGCTGTTTTTT. Protein sequence: CSVEGGGPSNTGELFF.

This clonotype was observed at least ten times. This sequence joins TRBV28 and TRBJ1-4; D is perhaps TRBD1 (5 bases). This CDR3 has 12 amino acids. Germline-derived CDR1 and CDR2 are MDHEN and SYDVKM. CDR3 sequence (DNA): TGTGTCGTAGGGGAGAATCGGGAAAAACTGTTTTTT. Protein product: CVVGENREKLFF.

This clonotype was detected a few times. The CDR3: CASSQEPGSEQYF. The CDR3 region has the DNA TGTGCCAGCAGCCAAGAGCCGGGGAGCGAGCAGTACTTC. This chain links TRBV14 with TRBJ2-7; weak D call: TRBD2 (5 bases). The CDR3 loop spans 13 amino acids. With 0 bases removed from V and 6 bases from J, the gap between germline ends came to 9 bases. Germline CDR1 reads SGHDN; CDR2 reads FVKESK.